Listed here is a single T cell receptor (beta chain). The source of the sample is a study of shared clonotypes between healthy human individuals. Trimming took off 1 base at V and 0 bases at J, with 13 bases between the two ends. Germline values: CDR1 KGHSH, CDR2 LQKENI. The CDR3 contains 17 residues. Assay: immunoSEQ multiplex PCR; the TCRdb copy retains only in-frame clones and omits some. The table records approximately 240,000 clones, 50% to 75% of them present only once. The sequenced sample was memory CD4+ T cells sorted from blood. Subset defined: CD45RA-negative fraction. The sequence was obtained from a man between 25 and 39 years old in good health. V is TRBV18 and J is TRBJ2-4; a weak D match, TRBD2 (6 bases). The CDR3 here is CASSPLGLARAKNIQYF. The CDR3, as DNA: TGTGCCAGCTCACCACTAGGGCTAGCGAGAGCCAAAAACATTCAGTACTTC. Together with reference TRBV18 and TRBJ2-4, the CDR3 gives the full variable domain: NAGVMQNPRHLVRRRGQEARLRCSPMKGHSHVYWYRQLPEEGLKFMVYLQKENIIDESGMPKERFSAEFPKEGPSILRIQQVVRGDSAAYFCASSPLGLARAKNIQYFGAGTRLSVL.